The 10 T cell receptor beta chains in this list originate from one sample, sequenced in a study of control samples from healthy donors and cancer patients. The table came from immunoSEQ multiplex PCR; TCRdb's copy has only in-frame clones and leaves some out. The sample contains about 150,000 clones, approximately 96% of which appear only once. Input material: blood. The receptors stem from a woman in her 40s in good health.

V usage is TRBV11-2 and J usage is TRBJ2-2; TRBD1 is a possible D gene (6 bases). Germline-derived CDR1 and CDR2 are SGHAT and FQNNGV. Trimming took 2 bases from V and 9 from J, leaving 16 bases between them. This CDR3 has 15 amino acids. This chain's CDR3 is CASSLLGAYSRELFF. The CDR3 DNA reads as TGTGCCAGCAGCTTATTGGGGGCGTACTCCAGGGAGCTGTTTTTT.

The CDR3 sequence is CASSFRGLEGEQYF. CDR3 nucleotide sequence: TGCGCCAGCAGCTTCAGGGGGTTGGAGGGCGAGCAGTACTTC. This chain links TRBV5-1 with TRBJ2-7, with D perhaps matching TRBD1 (7 bases). Germline V lookup: CDR1 SGHRS, CDR2 YFSETQ. V dropped 2 bases and J dropped 6 bases, with 15 bases sitting between them. The CDR3 is 14 amino acids. Full variable domain (rest looked up from reference TRBV5-1 and TRBJ2-7): KAGVTQTPRYLIKTRGQQVTLSCSPISGHRSVSWYQQTPGQGLQFLFEYFSETQRNKGNFPGRFSGRQFSNSRSEMNVSTLELGDSALYLCASSFRGLEGEQYFGPGTRLTVT.

This chain uses TRBV6-2 or TRBV6-3 with TRBJ1-1, with D perhaps TRBD1 (6 bases). The CDR3 covers 14 residues. The germline gives CDR1 MNHEY, CDR2 SVGEGT. Trimming took off 2 bases at V and 4 bases at J, with 11 bases between the two ends. This CDR3 is CASSYLQGPTEAFF. CDR3 DNA: TGTGCCAGCAGTTACCTTCAGGGGCCCACTGAAGCTTTCTTT.

The chain recombines TRBV7-3 with TRBJ2-2, with 8 bases fitting TRBD1. V was pared by 5 bases and J by 1 base, with 12 bases of the junction left unmatched. There are 18 residues in the CDR3. Germline CDR1 SGHTA, CDR2 FQGTGA. Here the CDR3 reads CASSEPPPGTGNTGELFF. The CDR3 nucleotides are TGTGCCAGCAGCGAACCGCCTCCCGGGACAGGGAACACCGGGGAGCTGTTTTTT. The full variable domain, its missing parts supplied by reference TRBV7-3 and TRBJ2-2, is GAGVSQTPSNKVTEKGKYVELRCDPISGHTALYWYRQSLGQGPEFLIYFQGTGAADDSGLPNDRFFAVRPEGSVSTLKIQRTERGDSAVYLCASSEPPPGTGNTGELFFGEGSRLTVL.

V usage is TRBV6-5 and J usage is TRBJ2-5, with D hard to call. The CDR3 consists of 12 residues. CDR1 and CDR2 (germline): MNHEY, SVGAGI. The V end was cut by 6 bases, the J end by 2 bases, with 7 bases between. The CDR3 sequence: CASRTSQETQYF. The CDR3 DNA is TGTGCCAGCAGGACGAGTCAAGAGACCCAGTACTTC.

V and J are TRBV5-4 and TRBJ2-2, with D possibly matching TRBD2 (5 bases). This CDR3 is built from 14 residues. Germline V gene lookup returns CDR1 SGHNT and CDR2 YYREEE (reference sequence). Deletions cut 5 bases from V and 3 bases from J, with 11 bases between. The CDR3 DNA reads as TGTGCCAGCAGTCGGGAAGTCGACACCGGGGAGCTGTTTTTT. This gives the protein CASSREVDTGELFF.

This clone has just a few counts. The rearrangement uses TRBV9 and TRBJ1-4; 12 bases are a match to TRBD1. This CDR3 has 15 amino acids. Trimming cost V 4 bases and J 7 bases; bases outside gene matches: 5. From germline, CDR1 is SGDLS and CDR2 YYNGEE. The CDR3 nucleotides read TGTGCCAGCAGCCAGGGACAGGGGGCGCCTGAAAAACTGTTTTTT. Translation: CASSQGQGAPEKLFF.

The genes are TRBV5-1 and TRBJ2-7; TRBD1 might be the D (5 bases). CDR3 size: 18 residues. The germline CDR1 and CDR2 sequences are SGHRS and YFSETQ. V dropped 2 bases and J dropped 2 bases, with 23 bases sitting between them. The CDR3 DNA reads as TGCGCCAGCAGCTTTTTTTATGAGGTTGCTACAGGAACCTACGAGCAGTACTTC. Translation: CASSFFYEVATGTYEQYF. Full variable domain (missing parts from reference TRBV5-1 and TRBJ2-7): KAGVTQTPRYLIKTRGQQVTLSCSPISGHRSVSWYQQTPGQGLQFLFEYFSETQRNKGNFPGRFSGRQFSNSRSEMNVSTLELGDSALYLCASSFFYEVATGTYEQYFGPGTRLTVT.

As DNA, the CDR3 is TGTGCCAGCAGCCGCCAAGGGGCTAGCGGCACAGATACGCAGTATTTT. Its protein product is CASSRQGASGTDTQYF. The chain employs TRBV4-2 and TRBJ2-3; possible D gene TRBD2, 6 bases. This CDR3 region has 16 residues. The germline gives CDR1 LGHNA, CDR2 YNFKEQ. V lost 4 bases and J lost 1, with 15 bases in between.

The V call is TRBV7-2, the J call TRBJ1-1, with TRBD1 matching over 8 bases. The germline V gene encodes CDR1 SGHTA and CDR2 FQGNSA. CDR3 length: 15 residues. The ends lost 5 bases at V and 7 bases at J; junction bases unmatched: 12. The CDR3 sequence is CASSPPGQAGFEAFF. CDR3 bases: TGTGCCAGCAGCCCACCGGGACAGGCTGGATTTGAAGCTTTCTTT.